This T cell receptor (beta chain) comes out of a study of T cells in Graves' hyperthyroidism and ophthalmopathy. The study's findings and limits: The model anticipated ophthalmopathy a median approximately 6.6 months pre-onset. Within blood appeared most thyroid clonotypes that had expanded above 0.001.

Uncontrolled infection, other autoimmune disease, pregnancy or lactation led to exclusion. RNA transcripts were the template for amplifying TCR beta CDR3 regions. A set of HTBI primers served as the primers for a first-round RT-PCR of the TCR CDR3. MiXCR, run by TCRdb on the multiplex PCR reads, gives a single entry per CDR3 protein. The table records fewer than 650,000 distinct CDR3 sequences, around 50% of them present only once. The V segment lost 4 bases and the J segment 4 bases; nucleotides outside the gene matches: 7. The CDR3 length is 17 residues. The germline gives CDR1 SGHTA, CDR2 FQGTGA. This clonotype has a count of ten or more. Its target is not known.

The sequence derives from an adult woman with Graves' disease, either hyperthyroidism or ophthalmopathy (not recorded which). Sequencing used peripheral blood or thyroid tissue (not recorded which). V gene TRBV7-3 combines with J gene TRBJ2-2, with 12 bases that match TRBD2. CDR3 amino acids: CASSSTTSGSLTGELFF. The CDR3 nucleotides read TGTGCCAGCAGCTCAACGACTAGCGGGAGCCTCACCGGGGAGCTGTTTTTT.